The rows below give T cell receptor beta chains drawn from one sample of a study of cytomegalovirus exposure and HLA in healthy donors. Libraries were prepared by immunoSEQ multiplex PCR; TCRdb keeps only in-frame clonotypes and omits some of them. The repertoire has under 250,000 clones, less than 85% of them found once; the top ten carry roughly 0.62%. The material sequenced was PBMCs. The receptor set was obtained from a man between 18 and 35 years old in good health and CMV-seronegative. The CDR3 runs from the conserved cysteine through the conserved F or W. A D gene is named only where the DNA matches it firmly. Expanded clones get a size class; other rows say once, few or many, or leave the size out.

J gene: TRBJ2-7; D gene: TRBD2; clone size: .; V gene: TRBV7-3; CDR3 protein: CASSLGTSPNEQYF; CDR3 DNA: TGTGCCAGCAGCTTAGGGACTAGCCCCAACGAGCAGTACTTC
J gene: TRBJ2-3; D gene: TRBD1; clone size: .; V gene: TRBV5-4; CDR3 protein: CASSHDRGVTDTQYF; CDR3 DNA: TGTGCCAGCAGCCACGACAGGGGCGTCACAGATACGCAGTATTTT
J gene: TRBJ2-5; D gene: TRBD2; clone size: .; V gene: TRBV10-3; CDR3 protein: CAISQREGLETQYF; CDR3 DNA: TGTGCCATCAGCCAGCGGGAGGGCCTGGAGACCCAGTACTTC
J gene: TRBJ2-4; D gene: .; clone size: .; V gene: TRBV28; CDR3 protein: CASSFRQGVDIQYF; CDR3 DNA: TGTGCCAGCAGTTTTCGGCAGGGTGTTGACATTCAGTACTTC
J gene: TRBJ2-7; D gene: TRBD2; clone size: .; V gene: TRBV2; CDR3 protein: CASRELAFGYEQYF; CDR3 DNA: TGTGCCAGCAGGGAACTAGCGTTCGGCTACGAGCAGTACTTC
J gene: TRBJ2-5; D gene: .; clone size: .; V gene: TRBV7-6; CDR3 protein: CASSLTDGAGVEQYF; CDR3 DNA: TGTGCCAGCAGCTTGACCGACGGAGCAGGGGTTGAGCAGTACTTC
J gene: TRBJ2-7; D gene: TRBD2; clone size: few; V gene: TRBV30; CDR3 protein: CASTWTSGAYEQYF; CDR3 DNA: TGTGCCTCCACTTGGACTAGCGGCGCCTACGAGCAGTACTTC
J gene: TRBJ2-7; D gene: TRBD1; clone size: .; V gene: TRBV10-1; CDR3 protein: CASSDRGRNEQYF; CDR3 DNA: TGCGCCAGCTCTGACAGGGGGCGAAACGAGCAGTACTTC
J gene: TRBJ1-1; D gene: .; clone size: .; V gene: TRBV7-2; CDR3 protein: CASSLVPGPYTEAFF; CDR3 DNA: TGTGCCAGCAGCTTAGTCCCAGGGCCGTACACTGAAGCTTTCTTT
J gene: TRBJ2-5; D gene: .; clone size: .; V gene: TRBV28; CDR3 protein: CASSFSRGEETQYF; CDR3 DNA: TGTGCCAGCAGTTTTTCCAGGGGGGAAGAGACCCAGTACTTC
J gene: TRBJ2-3; D gene: TRBD2; clone size: .; V gene: TRBV5-1; CDR3 protein: CASSLALAETTDTQYF; CDR3 DNA: TGCGCCAGCAGCTTGGCACTAGCGGAGACCACAGATACGCAGTATTTT
J gene: TRBJ1-5; D gene: .; clone size: .; V gene: TRBV7-6; CDR3 protein: CASSQAGQPQHF; CDR3 DNA: TGTGCCTCGAGTCAAGCTGGTCAGCCCCAGCATTTT
J gene: TRBJ2-5; D gene: .; clone size: .; V gene: TRBV7-9; CDR3 protein: CASTEQGRKETQYF; CDR3 DNA: TGTGCCAGCACCGAACAGGGTCGTAAAGAGACCCAGTACTTC
J gene: TRBJ2-7; D gene: TRBD1; clone size: .; V gene: TRBV4-1; CDR3 protein: CASSLVDRGTYEQYF; CDR3 DNA: TGCGCCAGCAGCCTAGTGGACAGGGGAACCTACGAGCAGTACTTC
J gene: TRBJ2-7; D gene: .; clone size: .; V gene: TRBV28; CDR3 protein: CAIQNGGYEQYF; CDR3 DNA: TGTGCCATTCAAAACGGAGGCTACGAGCAGTACTTC
J gene: TRBJ2-1; D gene: TRBD2; clone size: .; V gene: TRBV27; CDR3 protein: CASSPLAGGRNEQFF; CDR3 DNA: TGTGCCAGCAGTCCTTTGGCGGGAGGAAGGAATGAGCAGTTCTTC
J gene: TRBJ2-7; D gene: TRBD1; clone size: .; V gene: TRBV28; CDR3 protein: CASTVGGGQPYEQYF; CDR3 DNA: TGTGCCAGCACCGTAGGTGGGGGACAGCCCTACGAGCAGTACTTC
J gene: TRBJ2-5; D gene: TRBD2; clone size: .; V gene: TRBV18; CDR3 protein: CASSPPLAGEETQYF; CDR3 DNA: TGTGCCAGCTCACCACCGTTAGCGGGAGAGGAGACCCAGTACTTC
J gene: TRBJ2-7; D gene: .; clone size: .; V gene: TRBV27; CDR3 protein: CASSFGQTPYEQYF; CDR3 DNA: TGTGCCAGCAGTTTTGGACAGACCCCCTACGAGCAGTACTTC
J gene: TRBJ1-3; D gene: .; clone size: .; V gene: TRBV7-6; CDR3 protein: CASIQGNTIYF; CDR3 DNA: TGTGCCTCGATCCAGGGAAACACCATATATTTT
J gene: TRBJ2-1; D gene: .; clone size: .; V gene: TRBV4-2; CDR3 protein: CASSPQSGGVNEQFF; CDR3 DNA: TGTGCCAGCAGCCCCCAGTCCGGAGGTGTCAACGAGCAGTTCTTC
J gene: TRBJ1-2; D gene: TRBD1; clone size: .; V gene: TRBV7-2; CDR3 protein: CASSLVQGGNYGYTF; CDR3 DNA: TGTGCCAGCAGCTTAGTACAGGGGGGTAACTATGGCTACACCTTC
J gene: TRBJ2-1; D gene: TRBD2; clone size: .; V gene: TRBV7-9; CDR3 protein: CASSARVRLAGDPLNEQFF; CDR3 DNA: TGTGCCAGCAGCGCCAGGGTCAGACTAGCGGGAGACCCATTGAATGAGCAGTTCTTC
J gene: TRBJ1-2; D gene: .; clone size: .; V gene: TRBV11-2; CDR3 protein: CASSPIQGYGYTF; CDR3 DNA: TGTGCCAGCAGCCCCATACAGGGTTATGGCTACACCTTC
J gene: TRBJ1-1; D gene: .; clone size: .; V gene: TRBV1; CDR3 protein: CTSSSRGPSRAFF; CDR3 DNA: TGCACCAGCAGCTCCAGGGGACCCTCGAGGGCTTTCTTT
J gene: TRBJ1-1; D gene: .; clone size: few; V gene: TRBV11-2; CDR3 protein: CASSPQVETEAFF; CDR3 DNA: TGTGCCAGCAGCCCACAGGTTGAGACTGAAGCTTTCTTT
J gene: TRBJ2-7; D gene: TRBD1; clone size: .; V gene: TRBV27; CDR3 protein: CASSPLTGGSGDEQYF; CDR3 DNA: TGTGCCAGCAGTCCCTTGACAGGGGGCAGCGGAGACGAGCAGTACTTC
J gene: TRBJ2-3; D gene: TRBD1; clone size: few; V gene: TRBV29-1; CDR3 protein: CSGRPTGGTDTQYF; CDR3 DNA: TGCAGCGGCCGGCCGACAGGGGGCACAGATACGCAGTATTTT
J gene: TRBJ1-1; D gene: .; clone size: .; V gene: TRBV5-6; CDR3 protein: CASSFLDRVSTEAFF; CDR3 DNA: TGTGCCAGCAGCTTCTTGGACAGAGTAAGCACTGAAGCTTTCTTT
J gene: TRBJ2-3; D gene: .; clone size: once; V gene: TRBV5-1; CDR3 protein: CASSPPVRDTQYF; CDR3 DNA: TGCGCCAGCAGCCCCCCGGTTCGAGATACGCAGTATTTT
J gene: TRBJ2-3; D gene: .; clone size: .; V gene: TRBV4-1; CDR3 protein: CASSRRQSLTDTQYF; CDR3 DNA: TGCGCCAGCAGCCGCCGACAGTCCCTCACAGATACGCAGTATTTT
J gene: TRBJ1-5; D gene: TRBD1; clone size: once; V gene: TRBV28; CDR3 protein: CASYRGGNQPQHF; CDR3 DNA: TGTGCCAGCTACAGGGGGGGGAATCAGCCCCAGCATTTT
J gene: TRBJ2-3; D gene: TRBD2; clone size: .; V gene: TRBV2; CDR3 protein: CASGGGGTDTQYF; CDR3 DNA: TGTGCCAGCGGGGGGGGAGGCACAGATACGCAGTATTTT
J gene: TRBJ2-3; D gene: TRBD2; clone size: few; V gene: TRBV9; CDR3 protein: CASSVWGLTSGTGTDTQYF; CDR3 DNA: TGTGCCAGCAGCGTATGGGGTTTAACTAGCGGGACCGGCACAGATACGCAGTATTTT
J gene: TRBJ2-6; D gene: .; clone size: .; V gene: TRBV7-9; CDR3 protein: CASSLAPGSGANVLTF; CDR3 DNA: TGTGCCAGCAGCTTAGCGCCGGGGTCTGGGGCCAACGTCCTGACTTTC
J gene: TRBJ2-3; D gene: TRBD2; clone size: .; V gene: TRBV5-1; CDR3 protein: CASSLPGTSGSVTDTQYF; CDR3 DNA: TGCGCCAGCAGCTTGCCCGGGACTAGCGGGAGTGTAACAGATACGCAGTATTTT
J gene: TRBJ1-1; D gene: TRBD1; clone size: .; V gene: TRBV2; CDR3 protein: CASRRQGSNTEAFF; CDR3 DNA: TGTGCCAGCAGGCGACAGGGATCGAACACTGAAGCTTTCTTT
J gene: TRBJ1-5; D gene: TRBD1; clone size: .; V gene: TRBV6-1; CDR3 protein: CASSERTGEWQPQHF; CDR3 DNA: TGTGCCAGCAGTGAACGGACAGGGGAGTGGCAGCCCCAGCATTTT
J gene: TRBJ2-7; D gene: .; clone size: .; V gene: TRBV6-6; CDR3 protein: CASSPPTYEQYF; CDR3 DNA: TGTGCCAGCAGTCCCCCTACCTACGAGCAGTACTTC
J gene: TRBJ1-2; D gene: TRBD1; clone size: .; V gene: TRBV5-6; CDR3 protein: CASSIQGSYGYTF; CDR3 DNA: TGTGCCAGCAGCATACAGGGGAGCTATGGCTACACCTTC
J gene: TRBJ1-1; D gene: .; clone size: .; V gene: TRBV27; CDR3 protein: CASRPAGGKNTEAFF; CDR3 DNA: TGTGCCAGCAGGCCTGCGGGGGGCAAGAACACTGAAGCTTTCTTT
J gene: TRBJ2-7; D gene: TRBD2; clone size: .; V gene: TRBV5-1; CDR3 protein: CASSLAPLAEGYEQYF; CDR3 DNA: TGCGCCAGCAGCTTGGCCCCACTAGCGGAAGGCTACGAGCAGTACTTC
J gene: TRBJ2-3; D gene: TRBD2; clone size: .; V gene: TRBV7-8; CDR3 protein: CASSPHILAGGSTDTQYF; CDR3 DNA: TGTGCCAGCAGCCCCCATATACTAGCGGGAGGGAGCACAGATACGCAGTATTTT
J gene: TRBJ1-1; D gene: .; clone size: .; V gene: TRBV30; CDR3 protein: CAWSPSGEAFF; CDR3 DNA: TGTGCCTGGAGTCCATCAGGGGAAGCTTTCTTT
J gene: TRBJ2-2; D gene: TRBD1; clone size: once; V gene: TRBV7-9; CDR3 protein: CSSEEGDRGAYTGELFF; CDR3 DNA: TGTTCCAGCGAGGAGGGGGACAGGGGGGCATATACCGGGGAGCTGTTTTTT
J gene: TRBJ2-7; D gene: .; clone size: .; V gene: TRBV27; CDR3 protein: CASSFEDYYEQYF; CDR3 DNA: TGTGCCAGCAGTTTCGAGGACTACTACGAGCAGTACTTC
J gene: TRBJ2-7; D gene: .; clone size: .; V gene: TRBV9; CDR3 protein: CASSVASGPYEQYF; CDR3 DNA: TGTGCCAGCAGCGTAGCGTCGGGTCCCTACGAGCAGTACTTC
J gene: TRBJ2-2; D gene: TRBD1; clone size: .; V gene: TRBV2; CDR3 protein: CASEGQANTGELFF; CDR3 DNA: TGTGCCAGCGAGGGACAGGCAAACACCGGGGAGCTGTTTTTT
J gene: TRBJ2-3; D gene: .; clone size: .; V gene: TRBV4-2; CDR3 protein: CASSQDYRLATDTQYF; CDR3 DNA: TGTGCCAGCAGCCAAGATTATAGGCTAGCCACAGATACGCAGTATTTT
J gene: TRBJ2-3; D gene: TRBD2; clone size: few; V gene: TRBV9; CDR3 protein: CASSVPSGPSTDTQYF; CDR3 DNA: TGTGCCAGCAGCGTACCTAGCGGGCCTAGCACAGATACGCAGTATTTT
J gene: TRBJ2-7; D gene: .; clone size: .; V gene: TRBV28; CDR3 protein: CASSSGSPDDEQYF; CDR3 DNA: TGTGCCAGCAGTTCCGGGTCGCCCGATGACGAGCAGTACTTC
J gene: TRBJ2-1; D gene: .; clone size: .; V gene: TRBV5-4; CDR3 protein: CASSLARRENEQFF; CDR3 DNA: TGTGCCAGCAGCTTGGCCCGGAGGGAGAATGAGCAGTTCTTC
J gene: TRBJ2-7; D gene: .; clone size: .; V gene: TRBV2; CDR3 protein: CASAITPYEQYF; CDR3 DNA: TGTGCCAGCGCGATAACCCCCTACGAGCAGTACTTC
J gene: TRBJ2-7; D gene: .; clone size: .; V gene: TRBV7-2; CDR3 protein: CASSLSSGGGYEQYF; CDR3 DNA: TGTGCCAGCAGCCTGAGTAGCGGCGGTGGCTACGAGCAGTACTTC
J gene: TRBJ2-7; D gene: .; clone size: .; V gene: TRBV6-1; CDR3 protein: CASSELGGAVRYEQYF; CDR3 DNA: TGTGCCAGCAGTGAATTGGGGGGGGCCGTACGCTACGAGCAGTACTTC
J gene: TRBJ2-7; D gene: TRBD1; clone size: many; V gene: TRBV6-5; CDR3 protein: CASSYSETGSYEQYF; CDR3 DNA: TGTGCCAGCAGTTACTCAGAGACAGGGTCGTACGAGCAGTACTTC
J gene: TRBJ1-5; D gene: .; clone size: .; V gene: TRBV19; CDR3 protein: CASRTNRDGQPQHF; CDR3 DNA: TGTGCCAGCCGTACGAACAGGGACGGTCAGCCCCAGCATTTT
J gene: TRBJ2-7; D gene: .; clone size: .; V gene: TRBV14; CDR3 protein: CASSQQTGWRSYEQYF; CDR3 DNA: TGTGCCAGCAGCCAACAAACAGGGTGGCGATCCTACGAGCAGTACTTC
J gene: TRBJ2-5; D gene: .; clone size: .; V gene: TRBV2; CDR3 protein: CASRPTVYQETQYF; CDR3 DNA: TGTGCCAGCAGACCCACAGTGTACCAAGAGACCCAGTACTTC
J gene: TRBJ2-1; D gene: TRBD2; clone size: .; V gene: TRBV9; CDR3 protein: CASSAYQTGGPGNEQFF; CDR3 DNA: TGTGCCAGCAGCGCTTACCAGACGGGAGGGCCGGGCAATGAGCAGTTCTTC